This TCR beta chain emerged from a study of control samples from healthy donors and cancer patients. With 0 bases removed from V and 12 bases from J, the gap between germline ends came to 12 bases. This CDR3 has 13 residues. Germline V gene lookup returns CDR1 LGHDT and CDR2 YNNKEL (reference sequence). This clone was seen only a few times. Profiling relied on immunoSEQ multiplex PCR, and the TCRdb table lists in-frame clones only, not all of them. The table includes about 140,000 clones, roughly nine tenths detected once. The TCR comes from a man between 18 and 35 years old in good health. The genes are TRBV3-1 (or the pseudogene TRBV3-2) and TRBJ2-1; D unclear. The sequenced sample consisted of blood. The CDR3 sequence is CASSQEGRALQFF. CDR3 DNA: TGTGCCAGCAGCCAAGAAGGCCGCGCCCTGCAGTTCTTC.